The 22 T cell receptor beta chains below come from one sample, sequenced in a study of cytomegalovirus exposure and HLA in healthy donors. Amplification used 60 Vbeta primers and 13 Jbeta primers. Profiled with immunoSEQ multiplex PCR; TCRdb holds only in-frame clones, not every one. This table has about 200,000 clones, 70% to 85% appearing once. Sequences were obtained from PBMCs. The receptor set was obtained from a boy aged 2 to 10 in good health and CMV-seronegative.

This rearrangement joins TRBV13 to TRBJ2-1, with 7 bases fitting TRBD2. Germline V lookup: CDR1 PRHDT, CDR2 FYEKMQ (reference sequence). The junction had 9 bases not matched to a gene; V was cut back by 4 bases and J by 3 bases. CDR3 length: 16 residues. As DNA, the CDR3 is TGTGCCAGCAGCTCCCGTTGGGGGAGGGTCTACAATGAGCAGTTCTTC. Its protein is CASSSRWGRVYNEQFF.

This chain joins TRBV2 and TRBJ1-1; 9 positions agree with TRBD1. The V and J ends lost 3 bases and 3 bases, in that order; junction bases with no gene match: 5. The CDR3 is 15 residues long. Germline V gives CDR1 SNHLY, CDR2 FYNNEI. CDR3 in amino acids: CASSDGQGLDTEAFF. CDR3 bases: TGTGCCAGCAGTGACGGACAGGGGTTGGACACTGAAGCTTTCTTT.

V gene TRBV5-4 combines with J gene TRBJ2-3, with TRBD2 matching 10 bases. The V segment lost 4 bases and the J segment 5 bases; nucleotides outside the gene matches: 10. The CDR3 loop spans 16 amino acids. CDR1 and CDR2 from the germline V gene are SGHNT and YYREEE (reference sequence). The CDR3 coding sequence is TGTGCCAGCAGCACCAAGCGGGGGGGCGGGGAAGATACGCAGTATTTT. It yields the protein CASSTKRGGGEDTQYF.

The rearrangement uses TRBV13 and TRBJ1-6; 7 nucleotides align to TRBD1. The length of the CDR3 is 17 residues. The V gene end was trimmed by 5 bases and the J gene end by 6 bases; junction bases not matched to a gene: 13. CDR1 is PRHDT, CDR2 FYEKMQ, per germline (reference sequence). The CDR3 nucleotides are TGTGCCAGCAGCATTAACTCTGGGGACAGAATTAATTCACCCCTCCACTTT. Amino acid sequence: CASSINSGDRINSPLHF.

This chain joins TRBV5-6 and TRBJ1-1, with TRBD1 identical over 12 bases. J lost 3 bases, V lost 4 bases, and 13 bases had no gene match. The CDR3 totals 18 residues. The germline CDR1 and CDR2 sequences are SGHDT and YYEEEE. In DNA form, the CDR3 reads TGTGCCAGCAGCGTCGCCGGGACAGGGGGCGGGAGGGACACTGAAGCTTTCTTT. Translating it yields CASSVAGTGGGRDTEAFF.

This rearrangement joins TRBV30 to TRBJ2-1, with D perhaps matching TRBD1 (6 bases). The germline V and J ends were trimmed by 1 base and 6 bases, with 19 bases remaining between them. CDR3 size: 16 residues. Germline V CDR1 and CDR2: GTSNPN, SVGIG (reference sequence). For the CDR3, the DNA is TGTGCCTGGAGTGAGGGGGTTCCCTCCGATGGCAATGAGCAGTTCTTC. This codes for CAWSEGVPSDGNEQFF.

The genes are TRBV21-1 and TRBJ2-3; the table gives TRBD1 as D, unverified against the DNA. TRBV21-1 is marked as a pseudogene. CDR3 length: 18 amino acids. The CDR3 spells CASSTLPARGRATDTQYF. DNA of the CDR3: TGTGCCAGCAGCACTCTCCCGGCCAGGGGGCGGGCCACAGATACGCAGTATTTT.

The chain is built from TRBV9 and TRBJ1-2; 8 nucleotides line up with TRBD1. The ends lost 4 bases at V and 2 bases at J; junction bases unmatched: 7. The CDR3 is made up of 15 amino acids. Germline V gene lookup returns CDR1 SGDLS and CDR2 YYNGEE. This CDR3 reads CASSPRQGTNYGYTF. The CDR3 region has the DNA TGTGCCAGCAGCCCGAGACAGGGGACAAACTATGGCTACACCTTC.

On this clone itself: Other nucleotide sequences in the sample specify the same CDR3. V usage is TRBV9 and J usage is TRBJ2-1; TRBD2 is a possible D gene (5 bases). Germline V gene sequence: CDR1 SGDLS, CDR2 YYNGEE. The CDR3 is 13 residues long. V was shortened by 0 bases and J by 7 bases, with 8 bases between the two germline ends. CDR3 DNA: TGTGCCAGCAGCGTAGGAAGCGGAAATGAGCAGTTCTTC. Protein product: CASSVGSGNEQFF. Looking up the rest from reference TRBV9 and TRBJ2-1 gives the full variable domain: DSGVTQTPKHLITATGQRVTLRCSPRSGDLSVYWYQQSLDQGLQFLIQYYNGEERAKGNILERFSAQQFPDLHSELNLSSLELGDSALYFCASSVGSGNEQFFGPGTRLTVL.

V and J are TRBV2 and TRBJ1-5; 8 positions agree with TRBD1. The CDR3 sequence is 15 residues long. V lost 5 bases and J lost 7; bases outside the gene matches: 10. Germline V gene data show CDR1 as SNHLY and CDR2 as FYNNEI. The CDR3 nucleotides read TGTGCCAGCAGTTTTGCGGACAGGGCCTGGCAGCCCCAGCATTTT. Its protein product is CASSFADRAWQPQHF.

This clone came up a few times. The chain joins TRBV5-4 to TRBJ1-2; 9 bases agree with TRBD1. The CDR3 runs 14 residues. V dropped 5 bases and J dropped 9; count of bases not matched to a gene: 11. Germline V CDR1 and CDR2: SGHNT, YYREEE (reference sequence). The CDR3 here is CASSLQGAHRRYTF. CDR3 coding DNA: TGTGCCAGCAGTTTACAGGGGGCGCACCGCCGCTACACCTTC.

The chain is built from TRBV9 and TRBJ1-1; weak D call: TRBD1 (5 bases). V was cut by 3 bases and J by 7 bases, with 10 bases left in between. The CDR3 has 12 amino acids. The germline V gene has CDR1 SGDLS and CDR2 YYNGEE. DNA of the CDR3: TGTGCCAGCAGCGCCACAGGATATGAAGCTTTCTTT. It specifies CASSATGYEAFF. Variable domain in full (rest from reference TRBV9 and TRBJ1-1): DSGVTQTPKHLITATGQRVTLRCSPRSGDLSVYWYQQSLDQGLQFLIQYYNGEERAKGNILERFSAQQFPDLHSELNLSSLELGDSALYFCASSATGYEAFFGQGTRLTVV.

This chain joins TRBV4-1 and TRBJ2-7, with D possibly TRBD1 on 6 matching bases. The V gene's germline CDR1 is MGHRA and CDR2 YSYEKL. The CDR3 totals 16 residues. Deletions cut 3 bases from V and 2 bases from J, with 17 bases between. Here the CDR3 DNA reads TGCGCCAGCAGCCACGAAAGGACAGTTGCTACCTACGAGCAGTACTTC. It specifies CASSHERTVATYEQYF.

The chain has TRBV7-6 and TRBJ1-1; 10 positions agree with TRBD1. Trimming removed 5 bases from V and 4 bases from J; junction bases left unmatched: 7. Germline loops: CDR1 SGHVS, CDR2 FNYEAQ. The CDR3 extends over 15 amino acids. The CDR3 DNA follows: TGTGCCAGCAGCCGACTCCGGGACAGGGGCACTGAAGCTTTCTTT. Its protein is CASSRLRDRGTEAFF.

The V call is TRBV4-2, the J call TRBJ1-2; 7 nucleotides match TRBD1. This CDR3 region has 17 residues. Germline V CDR1 and CDR2: LGHNA, YNFKEQ. J gave up 3 bases and V 4 bases, and 14 bases lay outside the gene matches. The CDR3 here is CASSPLGRQGPDYGYTF. CDR3 in DNA: TGTGCCAGCAGCCCGTTGGGACGACAGGGCCCAGACTATGGCTACACCTTC.

The chain uses TRBV7-9 and TRBJ2-2, with TRBD2 identical over 11 bases. Looked up from germline, CDR1 is SEHNR and CDR2 is FQNEAQ (reference sequence). The V segment lost 5 bases and the J segment 7 bases; nucleotides outside the gene matches: 6. The CDR3 is 15 amino acids. The CDR3 bases are TGTGCCAGCAGCCACGGGACTAGCGGCGGCGGGGAGCTGTTTTTT. This encodes CASSHGTSGGGELFF.

DNA of the CDR3: TGTGCCAGCAGCGGAACCGCGGGGGGGCCGTTAACAGATACGCAGTATTTT. Its translation: CASSGTAGGPLTDTQYF. The V call is TRBV11-2, the J call TRBJ2-3; 9 bases agree with TRBD2. Losses at the gene ends were 5 bases for V and 3 bases for J; bases not matched to a gene: 12. This CDR3 has 17 residues. Per the germline V gene, CDR1 is SGHAT and CDR2 is FQNNGV. The full variable domain, rest sourced from reference TRBV11-2 and TRBJ2-3, is EAGVAQSPRYKIIEKRQSVAFWCNPISGHATLYWYQQILGQGPKLLIQFQNNGVVDDSQLPKDRFSAERLKGVDSTLKIQPAKLEDSAVYLCASSGTAGGPLTDTQYFGPGTRLTVL.

The chain employs TRBV11-2 and TRBJ1-6; D gene uncertain. Germline-derived CDR1 and CDR2 are SGHAT and FQNNGV. The CDR3 spans 12 residues. V lost 5 bases and J lost 7, with 6 bases in between. CDR3 DNA sequence: TGTGCCAGCAGCGGCAGGAATTCACCCCTCCACTTT. Its protein product is CASSGRNSPLHF.

The J gene is TRBJ1-4, the V gene TRBV19, with D perhaps TRBD1 (5 bases). Germline-derived CDR1 and CDR2 are LNHDA and SQIVND (reference sequence). Between the trimmed V and J ends, which lost 6 bases and 0 bases, there was a span of 11 bases. The CDR3 has 15 residues. CDR3 amino acids: CASRPTGSTNEKLFF. The DNA of the CDR3 is TGTGCCAGTAGGCCCACAGGTTCAACTAATGAAAAACTGTTTTTT.

This clone was recorded a few times. The chain has TRBV5-1 and TRBJ2-7, with TRBD1 as a possible D gene (6 bases). Deletions cut 0 bases from V and 5 bases from J, with 6 bases between. This CDR3 contains 12 residues. Germline values: CDR1 SGHRS, CDR2 YFSETQ. The CDR3 DNA sequence: TGCGCCAGCAGCTTGGCAGGGGACGAGCAGTACTTC. Translating gives CASSLAGDEQYF.

The J gene is TRBJ2-7, the V gene TRBV19; TRBD1 might be the D (6 bases). Germline CDR1 reads LNHDA; CDR2 reads SQIVND (reference sequence). The length of the CDR3 is 12 residues. V lost 8 bases to trimming and J lost 2 bases, with 10 bases between them. The CDR3 protein is CASSDRAYEQYF. CDR3 nucleotides: TGTGCCAGTTCGGACAGAGCCTACGAGCAGTACTTC.

This clone was observed a handful of times. The CDR3 reads CASRKQGELFF. The CDR3 DNA reads as TGTGCCAGCAGAAAACAGGGGGAACTGTTTTTT. The chain combines TRBV7-9 with TRBJ1-4; 8 nucleotides agree with TRBD1. This CDR3 contains 11 residues. V trimming: 6 bases; J trimming: 12 bases; junction bases outside the gene matches: 3. CDR1 SEHNR and CDR2 FQNEAQ come from the germline V gene (reference sequence).